This T cell receptor beta chain was retrieved from a study of OX40 agonist ivuxolimab in advanced cancers. This CDR3 comprises 16 residues. Germline-derived CDR1 and CDR2 are SGHTA and FQGNSA. The V and J ends lost 5 bases and 5 bases, in that order; junction bases with no gene match: 12. Sequencing used immunoSEQ multiplex PCR; TCRdb keeps in-frame clones, though not all of them. The sample lists about 86,000 clones, under 95% seen once, with more than 8.5% in the top ten. Baseline was the first blood sampling point, followed by cycle 4 day 1 and cycle 7 day 1. Study-wide results and caveats: Compared with CD4+, CD8+ T cells on average had more expanded clones. Certain nonresponders additionally had low normalized T-cell clonal expansion.

To note about this clone: As yet, its antigen is unknown.

The sequence was obtained from an adult with an advanced solid tumor such as melanoma, head and neck, liver or kidney cancer. V is TRBV7-2 and J is TRBJ2-3; TRBD2 aligns across 8 bases. The sample was CD4+ or CD8+ T cells sorted from blood, taken in a trial of the OX40 agonist ivuxolimab. CDR3 nucleotides: TGTGCCAGCAGCCCCTTTTCGGGAGGGCTGGGAGATACGCAGTATTTT. This codes for CASSPFSGGLGDTQYF.